The 30 T cell receptor beta chains presented below share a single source sample, sequenced in a study of T cells after yellow fever vaccination. Using its own MiXCR run on the 5' RACE reads, TCRdb lists one record per CDR3 protein. The data contain approximately 260,000 distinct CDR3 sequences, approximately 12% of them seen just once; the ten biggest clones take up about 0.54%. The sample in question was CD4+ T cells sorted from PBMCs, obtained 45 days after the yellow fever booster vaccination. All receptors derive from a young man who received the YFV17D yellow fever vaccine.

The V and J genes are TRBV7-9 and TRBJ1-1; D is undetermined. The CDR3 sequence is 15 residues long. The germline V gene encodes CDR1 SEHNR and CDR2 FQNEAQ (reference sequence). The V end lost 2 bases, the J end lost 5 bases, and 15 bases lay between the germline ends. CDR3 bases: TGTGCCAGCAGCTTAAACACCGGAGGTGGAACTGAAGCTTTCTTT. It encodes CASSLNTGGGTEAFF.

J is TRBJ2-2 and V is TRBV12-3 or TRBV12-4; D is possibly TRBD2 (6 bases). This CDR3 has 14 amino acids. The V end was cut by 8 bases, the J end by 5 bases, with 15 bases between. The CDR3 reads CASSPGLHTGELFF. CDR3 coding DNA: TGTGCCAGCTCCCCGGGACTTCATACCGGGGAGCTGTTTTTT.

The CDR3 DNA follows: TGCAGCGTTGACAAGGACACCTACCAAGAGACCCAGTACTTC. Translating it yields CSVDKDTYQETQYF. The V and J genes are TRBV29-1 and TRBJ2-5, with D maybe TRBD1 (5 bases). With 3 bases removed from V and 0 bases from J, the gap between germline ends came to 11 bases. This CDR3 contains 14 residues. In germline, CDR1 is SQVTM, CDR2 ANQGSEA.

This clonotype appeared many times. This sequence joins TRBV14 and TRBJ2-3, with 10 bases lining up with TRBD1. CDR1 is SGHDN and CDR2 is FVKESK in the germline V gene. The CDR3 runs to 17 residues. Losses at the gene ends were 3 bases for V and 1 base for J; bases not matched to a gene: 7. Written as DNA, the CDR3 is TGTGCCAGCAGCCATCTTCCAGGACAGGGGGGCACAGATACGCAGTATTTT. Translation: CASSHLPGQGGTDTQYF.

The chain is built from TRBV5-3 and TRBJ2-1, with TRBD2 as a possible D gene (6 bases). TRBV5-3 belongs to the ORF category, with a function that is uncertain. The CDR3 totals 15 residues. The germline V and J ends were trimmed by 0 bases and 10 bases, with 17 bases remaining between them. The CDR3 nucleotides are TGTGCCAGAAGCTTGGGGGGACGGGAGAGCCAGGAGCAGTTCTTC. Translated: CARSLGGRESQEQFF.

A few counts support this clonotype. V is TRBV4-1 and J is TRBJ2-5; perhaps TRBD2 as D (6 bases). The length of the CDR3 is 16 residues. Germline CDR1 is MGHRA and CDR2 is YSYEKL. Trimming stripped 1 base from V and 5 bases from J, with 17 bases between. In DNA, the CDR3 is TGCGCCAGCAGCCAAGGTTCGGGGGATAGTTCGGAGACCCAGTACTTC. Its protein product is CASSQGSGDSSETQYF.

This sequence joins TRBV10-3 and TRBJ2-3; D assignment may be TRBD1 or TRBD2 (5 bases each). The CDR3 has 15 amino acids. Trimming shortened V by 6 bases and J by 1 base, and 14 bases separated the two germline ends. Germline V gene data show CDR1 as ENHRY and CDR2 as SYGVKD. For the CDR3, the DNA is TGTGCCATCAGGGGACCGGAAAAGGGCACAGATACGCAGTATTTT. Translating gives CAIRGPEKGTDTQYF.

In this sample, this clonotype turned up many times. The chain has TRBV7-2 and TRBJ2-1; D not resolved. Trimming shortened V by 4 bases and J by 2 bases, and 3 bases separated the two germline ends. The CDR3 runs to 12 residues. Germline loops: CDR1 SGHTA, CDR2 FQGNSA. The CDR3 nucleotides read TGTGCCAGCAGCTCCCCCTACAATGAGCAGTTCTTC. Translating it yields CASSSPYNEQFF.

CDR3 in DNA: TGTGCCAGCAGTCCCCGGGAGGGTAGAGCTAACTATGGCTACACCTTC. It codes for CASSPREGRANYGYTF. The chain employs TRBV27 and TRBJ1-2, with no clear D. Trimming pared 5 bases from V and 0 bases from J, leaving 16 bases between. This CDR3 is built from 16 residues. Germline values: CDR1 MNHEY, CDR2 SMNVEV (reference sequence).

This clonotype was detected only a few times. The rearrangement joins TRBV29-1 to TRBJ2-2, with 9 bases fitting TRBD1. J lost 4 bases, V lost 6 bases, and 6 bases had no gene match. The CDR3 is 14 amino acids. Looked up from germline, CDR1 is SQVTM and CDR2 is ANQGSEA. CDR3 residues: CSVVGQGPTGELFF. The CDR3 DNA follows: TGCAGCGTAGTGGGACAGGGCCCCACCGGGGAGCTGTTTTTT.

V gene TRBV7-7 combines with J gene TRBJ2-3, with 9 bases that match TRBD2. Trimming at V came to 5 bases and at J to 5 bases, leaving 14 bases not matched to a gene. CDR3 length: 17 residues. Germline V gives CDR1 SSHAT, CDR2 FNYEAQ (reference sequence). The CDR3 here is CASSPSFLAGVGDTQYF. The CDR3, as DNA: TGTGCCAGCAGCCCCTCCTTTTTAGCGGGAGTAGGAGATACGCAGTATTTT.

The genes are TRBV5-4 and TRBJ2-1, with D perhaps TRBD1 or TRBD2 (6 bases each). V was cut by 4 bases and J by 5 bases, with 16 bases left in between. Germline V gene lookup returns CDR1 SGHNT and CDR2 YYREEE (reference sequence). The CDR3 sequence is 15 residues long. The CDR3 nucleotides read TGTGCCAGCAGCCCGGAGGGGGGAGTGAACAATGAGCAGTTCTTC. This codes for CASSPEGGVNNEQFF.

This sequence joins TRBV4-2 and TRBJ2-5; 12 bases match TRBD2. Germline loops: CDR1 LGHNA, CDR2 YNFKEQ. CDR3 length equals 15 residues. Losses at the gene ends were 3 bases for V and 4 bases for J; bases not matched to a gene: 3. The CDR3: CASSQASGRGETQYF. The CDR3, as DNA: TGTGCCAGCAGCCAGGCTAGCGGGAGGGGAGAGACCCAGTACTTC.

The chain recombines TRBV5-1 with TRBJ1-2, with D hard to call. Germline V gene sequence: CDR1 SGHRS, CDR2 YFSETQ. The CDR3 is 14 amino acids. V was trimmed by 1 base and J by 4 bases, leaving 11 bases between them. The CDR3 sequence: CASSLNHLAYGYTF. Written as DNA, the CDR3 is TGCGCCAGCAGCTTGAATCATTTAGCCTATGGCTACACCTTC.

The sample holds many counts of this clonotype. The chain employs TRBV20-1 and TRBJ2-3; 8 bases match TRBD1. Germline V gene lookup returns CDR1 DFQATT and CDR2 SNEGSKA (reference sequence). The CDR3 has 13 residues. Unmatched junction bases numbered 6, after V lost 3 bases and J lost 7 bases. CDR3 bases: TGCAGTGCTAGCGGCCGGGACAGGTATACGCAGTATTTT. Its protein is CSASGRDRYTQYF.

The chain is built from TRBV25-1 and TRBJ1-4, with TRBD1 matching 7 bases. From germline, CDR1 is MGHDK and CDR2 SYGVNS. The CDR3 consists of 14 residues. The ends lost 8 bases at V and 7 bases at J; junction bases unmatched: 10. CDR3 bases: TGTGCCAGCCGCCCGACAGGGAACGGTGAAAAACTGTTTTTT. Translated, it gives CASRPTGNGEKLFF.

This chain joins TRBV20-1 and TRBJ2-7; TRBD2 might be the D (6 bases). The germline V and J ends were trimmed by 3 bases and 4 bases, with 16 bases remaining between them. The V gene's germline CDR1 is DFQATT and CDR2 SNEGSKA (reference sequence). The length of the CDR3 is 14 residues. The CDR3 coding sequence is TGCAGTGCTAGTCCCGGGACTTCCGGGTACGAGCAGTACTTC. This encodes CSASPGTSGYEQYF.

This clonotype has a single count. Possible read error: a much larger clone is one base away. The chain is built from TRBV29-1 and TRBJ2-1; D gene unclear. In germline, CDR1 is SQVTM, CDR2 ANQGSEA. This CDR3 has 13 amino acids. Trimming removed 4 bases from V and 4 bases from J, with 11 bases in between. The CDR3 here is CSVAEVGYNEQFF. For the CDR3, the DNA is TGCAGCGTTGCAGAGGTGGGGTACAATGAGCAGTTCTTC.

This clonotype was detected only a few times. The gene calls are TRBV20-1 and TRBJ2-1; no firm D call. The germline V gene encodes CDR1 DFQATT and CDR2 SNEGSKA (reference sequence). This CDR3 contains 17 residues. Trimming took off 7 bases at V and 1 base at J, with 23 bases between the two ends. The chain's CDR3 is CSVRPGLHLGSYNEQFF. CDR3 sequence (DNA): TGCAGTGTTCGACCCGGGCTCCATTTGGGATCCTACAATGAGCAGTTCTTC.

In this sample, this clonotype turned up a few times. The chain employs TRBV6-5 and TRBJ1-5, with a tentative D call TRBD1 (6 bases). This CDR3 is built from 13 residues. Germline-derived CDR1 and CDR2 are MNHEY and SVGAGI. Trimming pared 8 bases from V and 4 bases from J, leaving 12 bases between. Here the CDR3 DNA reads TGTGCCAGCGGGTGGCAGGGGAATCAGCCCCAGCATTTT. The encoded protein is CASGWQGNQPQHF.

There are many counts of this clonotype. The chain joins TRBV7-2 to TRBJ2-1; a possible D gene is TRBD1 (5 bases). Trimming stripped 5 bases from V and 10 bases from J, with 15 bases between. CDR3 length: 13 residues. Germline V CDR1 and CDR2: SGHTA, FQGNSA. The CDR3 loop reads CASSPPGLGEQFF. The CDR3 DNA sequence: TGTGCCAGCAGCCCGCCAGGGTTAGGGGAGCAGTTCTTC.

V gene TRBV6-1 combines with J gene TRBJ1-6; D is possibly TRBD1 (6 bases). The CDR3 covers 17 residues. Germline CDR1 MNHNS, CDR2 SASEGT. V gave up 7 bases and J gave up 2 bases, with 18 bases separating them. This CDR3 reads CASNRKGVTPYNSPLHF. CDR3 coding DNA: TGTGCCAGCAATCGCAAGGGGGTTACTCCCTATAATTCACCCCTCCACTTT.

Ten or more counts support this clonotype. This rearrangement joins TRBV20-1 to TRBJ2-3; 8 bases are a match to TRBD1. CDR1 is DFQATT, CDR2 SNEGSKA, per germline (reference sequence). V was pared by 5 bases and J by 4 bases, with 8 bases of the junction left unmatched. The CDR3 is 14 amino acids. As DNA, the CDR3 is TGCAGTGCTTATCCAGGGGGCCACTCAGATACGCAGTATTTT. This codes for CSAYPGGHSDTQYF.

This clonotype has a handful of counts. The chain combines TRBV5-1 with TRBJ2-7; 8 nucleotides line up with TRBD1. Germline assignment: CDR1 SGHRS and CDR2 YFSETQ. V shed 5 bases and J 0 bases; nucleotides not matched to a gene: 4. This CDR3 has 14 amino acids. Here the CDR3 DNA reads TGCGCCAGCAGACCCGGGACAGGCTCCTACGAGCAGTACTTC. This translates into CASRPGTGSYEQYF.

This clonotype was seen at least ten times. V is TRBV12-3 or TRBV12-4 and J is TRBJ1-6; D not resolved. There are 12 residues in the CDR3. The V end lost 2 bases, the J end lost 7 bases, and 3 bases lay between the germline ends. The CDR3 sequence: CASSLRNSPLHF. The CDR3 DNA reads TGTGCCAGCAGTTTAAGGAATTCACCCCTCCACTTT.

This clonotype showed up just a few times. J is TRBJ1-1 and V is TRBV18; the match to TRBD1 covers 7 bases. The length of the CDR3 is 15 residues. V shed 1 base and J 4 bases; nucleotides not matched to a gene: 6. Germline loops: CDR1 KGHSH, CDR2 LQKENI. The CDR3 reads CASSPQTGWATEAFF. CDR3 coding DNA: TGTGCCAGCTCACCACAGACAGGGTGGGCCACTGAAGCTTTCTTT.

This clonotype came up a few times. Here the CDR3 DNA reads TGTGCCAGCAGCTTAGCGGAAGGATACACTGAAGCTTTCTTT. It codes for CASSLAEGYTEAFF. V and J are TRBV7-2 and TRBJ1-1; D call uncertain. The CDR3 sequence is 14 residues long. Trimming stripped 0 bases from V and 3 bases from J, with 8 bases between. Germline-derived CDR1 and CDR2 are SGHTA and FQGNSA.

V and J are TRBV24-1 and TRBJ2-3; the match to TRBD2 covers 8 bases. Per germline, CDR1 KGHDR and CDR2 SFDVKD. V shed 5 bases, J shed 6 bases, and the junction held 3 bases outside the gene matches. The CDR3 is 13 residues long. The CDR3 protein is CATSGAGVDTQYF. CDR3 nucleotides: TGTGCCACCAGTGGAGCGGGAGTCGATACGCAGTATTTT.

This clonotype was seen a few times. The chain couples TRBV7-8 to TRBJ2-2; 9 bases align to TRBD2. Germline V gene data show CDR1 as SGHVS and CDR2 as FQNEAQ. The CDR3 is made up of 19 amino acids. With V trimmed by 6 bases and J by 4 bases, 18 bases remained unmatched. CDR3 amino acids: CASRKPAGGRAMSTGELFF. The CDR3 region has the DNA TGTGCCAGCAGGAAACCTGCCGGCGGGAGGGCCATGAGCACCGGGGAGCTGTTTTTT.

The table lists this clonotype with a few counts. The CDR3 is CASSHQGGNEKLFF. The CDR3, as DNA: TGTGCCAGCAGCCATCAGGGCGGGAATGAAAAACTGTTTTTT. The chain combines TRBV3-1 with TRBJ1-4; tentative D call: TRBD1 (5 bases). Trimming cost V 3 bases and J 5 bases, with 10 bases left between them. CDR1 is LGHDT and CDR2 is YNNKEL in the germline V gene (reference sequence). The CDR3 has 14 residues.